This entry describes one T cell receptor beta chain. These data come from a study of cytomegalovirus exposure and HLA in healthy donors. Here immunoSEQ multiplex PCR was the method, and the copy in TCRdb shows in-frame clones only, minus some. The data contain some 78,000 clones, 90% to 96% of them singletons. CDR1 and CDR2 from the germline V gene are MNHNS and SASEGT. The CDR3 totals 17 residues. V was pared by 3 bases and J by 0 bases, with 17 bases between. This sequence was found in a man aged 18 to 35 in good health and CMV-seropositive. The genes are TRBV6-1 and TRBJ1-2, with a possible D match to TRBD1 (6 bases). The sequencing sample was made of PBMCs. CDR3 bases: TGTGCCAGCAGTGATACCCTGGGGGACAAAGCTAACTATGGCTACACCTTC. Amino acid sequence: CASSDTLGDKANYGYTF.